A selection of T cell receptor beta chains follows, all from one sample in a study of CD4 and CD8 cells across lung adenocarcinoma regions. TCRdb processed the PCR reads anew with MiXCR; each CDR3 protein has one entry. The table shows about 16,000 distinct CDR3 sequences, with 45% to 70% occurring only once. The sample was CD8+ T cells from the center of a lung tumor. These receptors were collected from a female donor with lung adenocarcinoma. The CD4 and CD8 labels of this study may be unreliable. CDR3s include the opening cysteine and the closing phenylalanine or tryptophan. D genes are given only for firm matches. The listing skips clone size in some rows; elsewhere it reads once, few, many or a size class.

CDR3 DNA: TGTGCCCGCGGCTTGGGGCCGGGGGCCACAAATACGCAGTACTTC
CDR3 protein: CARGLGPGATNTQYF
J gene: TRBJ2-7
clone size: NA
D gene: NA
V gene: TRBV27

CDR3 DNA: TGTGCCAGCAGCAGGACTAGCGGGAGAACCCCTGAGCAGTTCTTC
CDR3 protein: CASSRTSGRTPEQFF
J gene: TRBJ2-1
clone size: NA
D gene: TRBD2
V gene: TRBV27

CDR3 DNA: TGTTCTTGCGGGGGGATCGGGGGCCGTGACGCGGAGACCCAGTACTTC
CDR3 protein: CSCGGIGGRDAETQYF
J gene: TRBJ2-5
clone size: NA
D gene: TRBD2
V gene: TRBV10-3

CDR3 DNA: TGCGCCAGCAGGGGGGGGAGGGACGAAGATACGCAGTATTTC
CDR3 protein: CASRGGRDEDTQYF
J gene: TRBJ2-4
clone size: NA
D gene: TRBD2
V gene: TRBV10-2

CDR3 DNA: TGTGCCAGCAGCTTAGGGACAGGGCAAGAGACCCAGTACTTC
CDR3 protein: CASSLGTGQETQYF
J gene: TRBJ2-5
clone size: many
D gene: TRBD1
V gene: TRBV7-2

CDR3 DNA: TGTGCCAGCAGTTACGTTGGGGCTGTAGGGACAGAGAAGCAGTTTTTT
CDR3 protein: CASSYVGAVGTEKQFF
J gene: TRBJ2-2
clone size: NA
D gene: TRBD1
V gene: TRBV6-5

CDR3 DNA: TGTGCCAGCAGTGCCTGGGACAGTACAAACGAGCAGTACTTC
CDR3 protein: CASSAWDSTNEQYF
J gene: TRBJ2-7
clone size: medium-sized
D gene: TRBD1
V gene: TRBV6-1

CDR3 DNA: TGTGCCAGCAGTGAGGCCTTCGGGCAGGGGTGGTATGGCTACACCTTC
CDR3 protein: CASSEAFGQGWYGYTF
J gene: TRBJ1-2
clone size: many
D gene: NA
V gene: TRBV6-1

CDR3 DNA: TGTGCCAGCCGCGTCACGGGGCAGCGAGCCAAAAACACGCAGTATTTC
CDR3 protein: CASRVTGQRAKNTQYF
J gene: TRBJ2-4
clone size: once
D gene: NA
V gene: TRBV6-1

CDR3 DNA: TGCGCCAGCAGTCAATCTTGGCAACTCACAGATACGCAGTATTTT
CDR3 protein: CASSQSWQLTDTQYF
J gene: TRBJ2-3
clone size: many
D gene: NA
V gene: TRBV23-1

CDR3 DNA: TGTGCCAGCAGTCCGGGGGGGGGGGGCCCAGATACCCAGTACTTC
CDR3 protein: CASSPGGGGPDTQYF
J gene: TRBJ2-5
clone size: NA
D gene: TRBD2
V gene: TRBV6-1

CDR3 DNA: TGTGCCTGGAGTAAATACGACAGGGGGCAAGAGACCCAGTACTTC
CDR3 protein: CAWSKYDRGQETQYF
J gene: TRBJ2-5
clone size: NA
D gene: TRBD1
V gene: TRBV30

CDR3 DNA: TGTGCCAGCACCAGGACAGGGTCCGATGCGCAGTATTTT
CDR3 protein: CASTRTGSDAQYF
J gene: TRBJ2-3
clone size: NA
D gene: TRBD1
V gene: TRBV27

CDR3 DNA: TGTGCCAGCAGTGAATACCCAGGACCTACGTACAATGAGCAGTTCTTC
CDR3 protein: CASSEYPGPTYNEQFF
J gene: TRBJ2-1
clone size: NA
D gene: NA
V gene: TRBV6-1

CDR3 DNA: TGTGCCAGCAGGGGTAGCGGGGACCCAAACCAAGAGACCCAGTATTTT
CDR3 protein: CASRGSGDPNQETQYF
J gene: TRBJ2-3
clone size: NA
D gene: TRBD2
V gene: TRBV6-1

CDR3 DNA: TGTGCCAGCAGCTTAGGGCAGGGGAGAGAAAAACTGTTTTTT
CDR3 protein: CASSLGQGREKLFF
J gene: TRBJ1-4
clone size: many
D gene: NA
V gene: TRBV7-6

CDR3 DNA: TGTGCCAGCAGCTTAGGAACAGCCTACGAGCAGTACTTC
CDR3 protein: CASSLGTAYEQYF
J gene: TRBJ2-7
clone size: NA
D gene: NA
V gene: TRBV7-2

CDR3 DNA: TGTGCCGGCAGCGAGGGAGGGGACCAAGACACTCAGTACTTC
CDR3 protein: CAGSEGGDQDTQYF
J gene: TRBJ2-4
clone size: NA
D gene: TRBD2
V gene: TRBV6-1

CDR3 DNA: TGTGCCAGCAAATCCCTCCGGGATGAGCAGTTCTTC
CDR3 protein: CASKSLRDEQFF
J gene: TRBJ2-1
clone size: few
D gene: NA
V gene: TRBV27

CDR3 DNA: TGTGCCAGCCCGGGGCTGTGGGGCAAAGACATGCAGTACTTC
CDR3 protein: CASPGLWGKDMQYF
J gene: TRBJ2-4
clone size: NA
D gene: NA
V gene: TRBV6-1

CDR3 DNA: TGTGCCACCAGCAGACCCAGGGGGCTGGGGGAGACCCAGTACTTC
CDR3 protein: CATSRPRGLGETQYF
J gene: TRBJ2-5
clone size: NA
D gene: TRBD1
V gene: TRBV15

CDR3 DNA: TGTGCCAGCAGCGGACGCGGGCGGGGGGGGCCGGGGGTGGGAGTCAAAAATATGCAGTACTTC
CDR3 protein: CASSGRGRGGPGVGVKNMQYF
J gene: TRBJ2-4
clone size: NA
D gene: TRBD2
V gene: TRBV9

CDR3 DNA: TGTGCCTGCAGTCCTAGCGGGCTCCCAACCAAAAATATTCAGTACTTT
CDR3 protein: CACSPSGLPTKNIQYF
J gene: TRBJ2-3
clone size: NA
D gene: TRBD2
V gene: TRBV6-1

CDR3 DNA: TGTGCCAGCAGTTTAGGGGGGAGTGGAAATACGCAGTATTTT
CDR3 protein: CASSLGGSGNTQYF
J gene: TRBJ2-3
clone size: medium-sized
D gene: NA
V gene: TRBV6-2/TRBV6-3

CDR3 DNA: TGTGCCAGGGGTGTGGGGGCCGGGGACCCAGATACGCAGTATTTT
CDR3 protein: CARGVGAGDPDTQYF
J gene: TRBJ2-3
clone size: NA
D gene: NA
V gene: TRBV6-1

CDR3 DNA: TGTGCCAGCTGGGGGCGGGGAGCCAAAAACACGCAGTACTTC
CDR3 protein: CASWGRGAKNTQYF
J gene: TRBJ2-4
clone size: NA
D gene: NA
V gene: TRBV6-1

CDR3 DNA: TGTGCCAGCAGTCCGGGGCGGGGGGCCAAAAATACGCAGTACTTC
CDR3 protein: CASSPGRGAKNTQYF
J gene: TRBJ2-4
clone size: NA
D gene: TRBD2
V gene: TRBV6-1

CDR3 DNA: TGTGCCAGCAGTCCGAGGACAGCCAACTCTAACTATGGCTACACCTTC
CDR3 protein: CASSPRTANSNYGYTF
J gene: TRBJ1-2
clone size: NA
D gene: NA
V gene: TRBV12-3/TRBV12-4

CDR3 DNA: TGCGCCAGCAGTCGGACCCCACGGGGTACTGAAGCTTTCTTT
CDR3 protein: CASSRTPRGTEAFF
J gene: TRBJ1-1
clone size: many
D gene: NA
V gene: TRBV10-2

CDR3 DNA: TGCGCCAGCAGGGATACGGGGCTGTGTGGCAAAAATATTCAGTACTTC
CDR3 protein: CASRDTGLCGKNIQYF
J gene: TRBJ2-4
clone size: NA
D gene: NA
V gene: TRBV10-1

CDR3 DNA: TGTGCCAGCAGTGATTGGGGACTCACAGAGACCCAGTACTTT
CDR3 protein: CASSDWGLTETQYF
J gene: TRBJ2-5
clone size: NA
D gene: NA
V gene: TRBV6-1

CDR3 DNA: TGTGCGGGCCGCGGGGGCGGGGAGAAAGAGACGCAGTATTTC
CDR3 protein: CAGRGGGEKETQYF
J gene: TRBJ2-5
clone size: few
D gene: NA
V gene: TRBV10-3

CDR3 DNA: TGCGCCAGCAGCTTGGTTGGGACTAGCACAGAGACCCAGTACTTC
CDR3 protein: CASSLVGTSTETQYF
J gene: TRBJ2-5
clone size: NA
D gene: TRBD2
V gene: TRBV5-1

CDR3 DNA: TGTGCCAGCAGCCGAATGGGACTAGCGGGAGGGGAGACCCAGTACTTC
CDR3 protein: CASSRMGLAGGETQYF
J gene: TRBJ2-5
clone size: NA
D gene: TRBD2
V gene: TRBV7-2

CDR3 DNA: TGTGCGAGCAGTGCCAGGGGGCAGCGAGCCAAAGACATTCAGTACTTC
CDR3 protein: CASSARGQRAKDIQYF
J gene: TRBJ2-4
clone size: NA
D gene: TRBD1
V gene: TRBV6-1

CDR3 DNA: TGCGCCAGCAGTGAAAGCGGGAGGGCCGGGGAGCTGTTTTTT
CDR3 protein: CASSESGRAGELFF
J gene: TRBJ2-2
clone size: once
D gene: TRBD2
V gene: TRBV10-1